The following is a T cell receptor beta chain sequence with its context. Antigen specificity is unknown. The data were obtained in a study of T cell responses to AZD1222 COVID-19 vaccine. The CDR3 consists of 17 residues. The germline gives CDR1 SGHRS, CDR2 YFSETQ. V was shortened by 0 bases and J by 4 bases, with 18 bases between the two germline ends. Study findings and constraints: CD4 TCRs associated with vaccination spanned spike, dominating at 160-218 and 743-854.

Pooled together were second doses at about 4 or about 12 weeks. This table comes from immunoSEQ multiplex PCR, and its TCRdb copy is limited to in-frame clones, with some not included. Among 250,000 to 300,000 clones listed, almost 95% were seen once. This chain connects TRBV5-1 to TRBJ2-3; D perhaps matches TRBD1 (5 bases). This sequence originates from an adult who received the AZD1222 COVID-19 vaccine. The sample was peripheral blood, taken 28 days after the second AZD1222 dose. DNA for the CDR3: TGCGCCAGCAGCTTGGCGCAAGGACAACGGCGAGCAGATACGCAGTATTTT. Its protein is CASSLAQGQRRADTQYF.